The 11 T cell receptor beta chains in this list originate from one sample, sequenced in a study of graft-versus-host responses after intestinal transplantation. These receptors are not linked to any known antigen. Some clones are missing from TCRdb's copy, which holds only in-frame ones; the method was immunoSEQ multiplex PCR. The repertoire holds approximately 130,000 clones, with more than 90% as singletons. The sample here was unstimulated CD4+ T cells sorted from spleen or lymph node cells, taken before intestinal transplant. The receptor set was obtained from a human donor who received an intestinal transplant.

The chain has TRBV2 and TRBJ1-4; D is possibly TRBD1 (5 bases). Trimming shortened V by 6 bases and J by 5 bases, and 13 bases separated the two germline ends. The CDR3 contains 14 residues. Germline lookup yields CDR1 SNHLY and CDR2 FYNNEI. The CDR3 DNA reads as TGTGCCAGCAGGCTCCAGGGCCTAAATGAAAAACTGTTTTTT. Residues: CASRLQGLNEKLFF. The whole variable domain, filled in from reference TRBV2 and TRBJ1-4, reads EPEVTQTPSHQVTQMGQEVILRCVPISNHLYFYWYRQILGQKVEFLVSFYNNEISEKSEIFDDQFSVERPDGSNFTLKIRSTKLEDSAMYFCASRLQGLNEKLFFGSGTQLSVL.

The rearrangement uses TRBV11-3 and TRBJ1-5, with 7 bases identical to TRBD1. The germline CDR1 and CDR2 sequences are SGHNT and YENEEA. Trimming cost V 3 bases and J 6 bases; bases outside gene matches: 8. The CDR3 consists of 15 residues. CDR3 nucleotide sequence: TGTGCCAGCAGCTTGGTACAGGGGAGAGGTCAGCCCCAGCATTTT. Its translation is CASSLVQGRGQPQHF.

This clone was detected only once. This rearrangement joins TRBV11-1 to TRBJ2-5; perhaps TRBD1 as D (5 bases). Germline loops: CDR1 SGHAT, CDR2 FQDESV (reference sequence). Trimming stripped 2 bases from V and 5 bases from J, with 15 bases between. CDR3 length: 15 amino acids. The CDR3 spells CASSLPPLPGETQYF. DNA of the CDR3: TGTGCCAGCAGCTTACCCCCCCTTCCAGGGGAGACCCAGTACTTC.

The chain couples TRBV5-1 to TRBJ2-5; a weak D match, TRBD2 (7 bases). The ends were cut back, 4 bases at V and 2 bases at J, with 18 bases in the middle. Germline CDR1 reads SGHRS; CDR2 reads YFSETQ. CDR3 length: 16 residues. The CDR3 here is CASSPGFRGGQETQYF. The DNA for the CDR3 is TGCGCCAGCAGCCCAGGCTTTAGGGGGGGTCAAGAGACCCAGTACTTC.

J is TRBJ2-3 and V is TRBV7-2; 8 nucleotides align to TRBD2. Germline V gene lookup returns CDR1 SGHTA and CDR2 FQGNSA. J was trimmed by 4 bases and V by 5 bases; bases with no gene match: 5. The CDR3 covers 14 residues. The CDR3 spells CASSVGGASDTQYF. CDR3 bases: TGTGCCAGCAGCGTCGGGGGGGCCTCAGATACGCAGTATTTT.

This chain joins TRBV19 and TRBJ1-1; the D is unclear. The V gene lost 4 bases and the J gene lost 1 base, with 10 bases spanning the gap. CDR3 length equals 14 residues. CDR1 and CDR2 (germline): LNHDA, SQIVND (reference sequence). This CDR3 is CASSRDGWNTEAFF. The CDR3 DNA follows: TGTGCCAGTAGTAGAGACGGGTGGAACACTGAAGCTTTCTTT.

V gene TRBV21-1 combines with J gene TRBJ1-2; the D segment call TRBD1 is taken from the table without a DNA check. TRBV21-1 is given as a pseudogene. This CDR3 is 15 amino acids long. The CDR3 spells CASSKEDREAMGYTF. Here the CDR3 DNA reads TGTGCCAGCAGCAAAGAGGACAGAGAGGCTATGGGCTACACCTTC.

This clone was counted a single time. This chain links TRBV7-8 with TRBJ2-2; 7 nucleotides match TRBD1. Germline V gives CDR1 SGHVS, CDR2 FQNEAQ. The CDR3 sequence is 16 residues long. The V gene end was trimmed by 1 base and the J gene end by 5 bases; junction bases not matched to a gene: 7. The CDR3 sequence: CASSLEGAHETGELFF. The CDR3 DNA reads TGTGCCAGCAGCTTAGAGGGGGCTCACGAAACCGGGGAGCTGTTTTTT.

The J gene is TRBJ1-5, the V gene TRBV5-1, with 10 bases aligning to TRBD1. From germline, CDR1 is SGHRS and CDR2 YFSETQ. V gave up 4 bases and J gave up 1 base; unmatched junction bases: 2. CDR3 length: 15 amino acids. The CDR3 region is CASSMTGGSNQPQHF. For the CDR3, the DNA is TGCGCCAGCAGCATGACAGGGGGCAGCAATCAGCCCCAGCATTTT.

The genes are TRBV5-1 and TRBJ2-7, with D unclear. The germline V and J ends were trimmed by 0 bases and 4 bases, with 14 bases remaining between them. This CDR3 contains 15 residues. CDR1 and CDR2 from the germline V gene are SGHRS and YFSETQ. As DNA, the CDR3 is TGCGCCAGCAGCTTGGCAGCAGTCCGATCTTACGAGCAGTACTTC. It yields the protein CASSLAAVRSYEQYF.

This clone was found a few times. J is TRBJ1-5 and V is TRBV7-9; 8 bases agree with TRBD1. J gave up 5 bases and V 5 bases, and 5 bases lay outside the gene matches. Germline CDR1 SEHNR, CDR2 FQNEAQ (reference sequence). The CDR3 is made up of 14 amino acids. The CDR3 coding sequence is TGTGCCAGCAGCCGCGGACAGGGCCATCAGCCCCAGCATTTT. Its translation: CASSRGQGHQPQHF.